Included here is one TCR beta chain sequence, with context. What it binds is unknown. Reverse transcribing all isolated RNA meant expressed TCRB transcripts were sequenced. Assay used: immunoSEQ multiplex PCR; TCRdb lists only in-frame clones, some missing. The data show just over 600,000 clones, about 14% seen once. The data are from a study of beta chain features in type 1 diabetes. Study results and caveats: The naive, central memory and Treg TCRB repertoires of patients appeared to be more similar to one another than those of healthy donors.

V lost 1 base and J 0 bases, leaving 13 bases between the germline ends. This CDR3 region has 16 residues. CDR1 and CDR2 (germline): SEHNR, FQNEAQ (reference sequence). This chain connects TRBV7-9 to TRBJ2-7; weak D call: TRBD2 (7 bases). The receptor was derived from a man aged 18 to 30 in good health. Sequencing was performed on naive CD4+ T cells from blood. CDR3 sequence reads: CASSLGRGPSSYEQYF. The CDR3, as DNA: TGTGCCAGCAGCTTAGGGCGGGGGCCTAGCTCCTACGAGCAGTACTTC.